Below are 17 T cell receptor beta chains sequenced from a single sample in a study of human T cells and chemical hapten exposure. TCRdb ran MiXCR on the RACE reads and lists one entry per CDR3 protein. The sample has around 130,000 distinct CDR3 sequences; approximately 9% are singletons. Time point described: healthy volunteer bleed at 2 weeks. From whole blood left unfractionated, total RNA was extracted. The source material was whole blood. These receptors all stem from a male donor in good health. Some clones in this sample may be carry-over from other donors' samples.

This clonotype showed up many times. The J gene is TRBJ2-3, the V gene TRBV7-9; 9 nucleotides line up with TRBD2. Trimming cost V 1 base and J 0 bases; bases outside gene matches: 8. Germline-derived CDR1 and CDR2 are SEHNR and FQNEAQ (reference sequence). The CDR3 length is 18 residues. The DNA of the CDR3 is TGTGCCAGCAGCTTAGAAGGCGGGAGGGCGGAAAGCACAGATACGCAGTATTTT. It is translated as CASSLEGGRAESTDTQYF.

In this sample, this clonotype turned up many times. The chain combines TRBV12-3 or TRBV12-4 with TRBJ2-1; the match to TRBD2 covers 9 bases. This CDR3 is 16 amino acids long. V shed 4 bases, J shed 6 bases, and the junction held 10 bases outside the gene matches. This CDR3 reads CASSSFYSGGGNEQFF. The CDR3, as DNA: TGTGCCAGCAGTTCCTTTTATAGCGGGGGTGGCAATGAGCAGTTCTTC.

Comments on this clonotype: Just one base apart from a much larger clone, this may be a read error. The chain uses TRBV5-4 and TRBJ2-2; the D gene is possibly TRBD2 (5 bases). V was shortened by 0 bases and J by 6 bases, with 9 bases between the two germline ends. This CDR3 has 14 residues. From germline, CDR1 is SGHNT and CDR2 YYREEE (reference sequence). The CDR3 DNA follows: TGTGCCAGCAGCTTGGCGGGGATCGCCGGGGAGCTGTTTTTT. The encoded protein is CASSLAGIAGELFF.

This clonotype was recorded a few times. The chain employs TRBV4-1 and TRBJ2-7, with D perhaps given as TRBD1 or TRBD2 (6 bases each). Germline loops: CDR1 MGHRA, CDR2 YSYEKL. The CDR3 has 19 residues. V lost 0 bases to trimming and J lost 2 bases, with 23 bases between them. CDR3 sequence (DNA): TGCGCCAGCAGCCAAGATAAGGCGACACAGGGAGGAGGGGCCTACGAGCAGTACTTC. Encoded protein: CASSQDKATQGGGAYEQYF.

This clonotype has just a few counts. V usage is TRBV9 and J usage is TRBJ1-6; 8 bases agree with TRBD1. CDR3 length: 14 residues. After removal of 4 bases from V and 11 bases from J, the junction contained 8 bases not matched to a gene. The V gene's germline CDR1 is SGDLS and CDR2 YYNGEE. CDR3 amino acids: CASSPGQGLAPLHF. The DNA of the CDR3 is TGTGCCAGCAGCCCCGGACAGGGACTAGCACCCCTCCACTTT.

This clonotype was detected ten times or more. The chain uses TRBV10-3 and TRBJ2-2, with TRBD1 matching over 12 bases. Per germline, CDR1 ENHRY and CDR2 SYGVKD. The V gene end was trimmed by 7 bases and the J gene end by 6 bases; junction bases not matched to a gene: 3. The CDR3 length is 14 residues. CDR3 in DNA: TGTGCCATCAAGGGGACAGGGGGCTCCGGGGAGCTGTTTTTT. Translating it yields CAIKGTGGSGELFF.

A few counts support this clonotype. The chain joins TRBV7-9 to TRBJ2-1; 9 bases match TRBD2. Germline assignment: CDR1 SEHNR and CDR2 FQNEAQ (reference sequence). This CDR3 is 17 amino acids long. J lost 6 bases, V lost 0 bases, and 9 bases had no gene match. The CDR3 DNA is TGTGCCAGCAGCTTAGCTGCTAGCGGGATGAGACTCAATGAGCAGTTCTTC. Its translation is CASSLAASGMRLNEQFF.

This clonotype was found a few times. The rearrangement links TRBV7-9 to TRBJ2-1; tentative D call: TRBD2 (6 bases). Trimming shortened V by 5 bases and J by 0 bases, and 14 bases separated the two germline ends. The CDR3 covers 16 residues. CDR1 and CDR2 from the germline V gene are SEHNR and FQNEAQ (reference sequence). The CDR3 DNA is TGTGCCAGCAGCCCGAGGACTACAAGCTCCTACAATGAGCAGTTCTTC. Amino acids: CASSPRTTSSYNEQFF.

The table lists this clonotype with many counts. The chain couples TRBV6-6 to TRBJ2-7; maybe TRBD2 (5 bases). CDR3 size: 16 residues. V was cut by 6 bases and J by 1 base, with 19 bases left in between. The germline CDR1 and CDR2 sequences are MNHNY and SVGAGI (reference sequence). The CDR3 DNA is TGTGCCAGCAGCCATGCAAGAGGGCTCCAGTCCTACGAGCAGTACTTC. Residues: CASSHARGLQSYEQYF.

This clonotype was counted between two and nine times. The genes are TRBV27 and TRBJ1-1; D might be TRBD1 (5 bases). V was trimmed by 3 bases and J by 9 bases, leaving 14 bases between them. Germline V gene data show CDR1 as MNHEY and CDR2 as SMNVEV (reference sequence). The CDR3 spans 13 residues. The CDR3 sequence is CASSFRQGGQAFF. CDR3 nucleotides: TGTGCCAGCAGTTTCCGGCAGGGAGGGCAAGCTTTCTTT.

The rearrangement links TRBV5-1 to TRBJ2-7, with D possibly called TRBD1 or TRBD2 (5 bases each). The CDR3 spans 15 residues. V was pared by 4 bases and J by 4 bases, with 18 bases between. Looked up from germline, CDR1 is SGHRS and CDR2 is YFSETQ. CDR3 amino acids: CASSKTGTKSYEQYF. The DNA of the CDR3 is TGCGCCAGCAGCAAAACCGGGACGAAGAGTTACGAGCAGTACTTC.

The sample holds many counts of this clonotype. The chain joins TRBV6-5 to TRBJ1-1; a weak D match, TRBD1 (6 bases). The CDR3 loop spans 14 amino acids. Germline V lookup: CDR1 MNHEY, CDR2 SVGAGI. V was cut by 2 bases and J by 3 bases, with 10 bases left in between. The CDR3 DNA reads TGTGCCAGCAGTTACCGTGCAGGGGACACTGAAGCTTTCTTT. Translated, it gives CASSYRAGDTEAFF.

This clonotype was counted many times. This chain links TRBV5-4 with TRBJ1-2; no clear D gene. V lost 0 bases to trimming and J lost 2 bases, with 8 bases between them. The CDR3 totals 14 residues. Germline CDR1 and CDR2: SGHNT and YYREEE (reference sequence). As DNA, the CDR3 is TGTGCCAGCAGCTTGGACAGACTAAACTATGGCTACACCTTC. It encodes CASSLDRLNYGYTF.

Here the CDR3 reads CASGFTTGKSDTQYF. The DNA for the CDR3 is TGTGCTAGTGGTTTTACGACAGGGAAATCAGATACGCAGTATTTT. The V gene is TRBV12-5, the J gene TRBJ2-3, with TRBD1 matching over 7 bases. Germline CDR1 is LGHNT and CDR2 is FRNRAP. The junction had 7 bases not matched to a gene; V was cut back by 3 bases and J by 4 bases. The CDR3 runs 15 residues.

This clonotype was counted only a few times. The V call is TRBV20-1, the J call TRBJ1-2, with D hard to call. V was cut by 0 bases and J by 4 bases, with 9 bases left in between. The CDR3 has 13 residues. Germline V CDR1 and CDR2: DFQATT, SNEGSKA (reference sequence). The CDR3 DNA sequence: TGCAGTGCTAGAGATCTCCGGACCTATGGCTACACCTTC. It is translated as CSARDLRTYGYTF.

This clonotype was counted only a few times. The rearrangement uses TRBV19 and TRBJ2-7; D remains unclear. Germline assignment: CDR1 LNHDA and CDR2 SQIVND (reference sequence). V was pared by 3 bases and J by 2 bases, with 14 bases between. The CDR3 covers 15 residues. This CDR3 reads CASSIRRVSTYEQYF. The DNA for the CDR3 is TGTGCCAGTAGTATTCGTAGGGTCTCGACCTACGAGCAGTACTTC.

This clonotype appeared a few times. In DNA form, the CDR3 reads TGTGCCAGCACGGACAGGGGAAAGGGTCCGACCTACGAGCAGTACTTC. It translates to CASTDRGKGPTYEQYF. This sequence joins TRBV5-4 and TRBJ2-7; 9 nucleotides line up with TRBD1. Germline CDR1 is SGHNT and CDR2 is YYREEE (reference sequence). The CDR3 spans 16 residues. V dropped 6 bases and J dropped 2; count of bases not matched to a gene: 12.